This T cell receptor beta chain appears in the sequencing data of a study of Ad26.COV2.S vaccination and SARS-CoV-2 variants. Study-wide results and caveats: Non-spike TCR breadth showed similarity between vaccine and placebo recipients.

Sequenced by immunoSEQ multiplex PCR; TCRdb stores in-frame clones only, minus some. The sample shows 300,000 to 500,000 clones, less than 90% of them seen only once. A word on this clone: As yet, its antigen is unknown. The sample holds other DNA sequences that translate to the same CDR3.

Trimming pared 1 base from V and 2 bases from J, leaving 9 bases between. Germline lookup yields CDR1 LGHDT and CDR2 YNNKEL (reference sequence). The CDR3 contains 15 residues. This sample's treatment: around 19 received Ad26.COV2.S at low or high dose, single or two shots; 5 received placebo; per-sample allocation not given. Material that was analyzed had been drawn on day 63 after the first vaccine or placebo injection. In Boston, the donor was an adult between 18-55 years of age. What was given as vaccine was an Ad26 vector encoding Wuhan-strain SARS-CoV-2 spike. The sequence was obtained from a person aged 18-60 years who received the Ad26.COV2.S COVID-19 vaccine or a placebo. The sample here was peripheral blood, taken in a trial of Ad26.COV2.S vaccine versus placebo. This chain joins TRBV3-1 (or the pseudogene TRBV3-2) and TRBJ1-5; perhaps TRBD1 as D (6 bases). The chain's CDR3 is CASSQGGGGNQPQHF. Here the CDR3 DNA reads TGTGCCAGCAGCCAAGGCGGGGGCGGCAATCAGCCCCAGCATTTT.